These T cell receptor beta chains were read from a single sample in a study of radiotherapy plus CTLA-4 blockade in lung cancer. The protocol was immunoSEQ multiplex PCR, while the TCRdb copy is restricted to in-frame clones and leaves out a portion. The sample includes approximately 41,000 clones, 75% of them seen just once. The sequenced sample was peripheral blood, obtained from a patient treated with radiotherapy plus ipilimumab. These receptors were taken from a human donor with non-small cell lung cancer who had stable disease on radiotherapy plus ipilimumab. The CDR3 runs from the conserved cysteine through the conserved F or W. Fields, in order: J gene, D gene, clone size, V gene, CDR3 length, CDR3 DNA, CDR3 protein. D genes are given only for firm matches. Clone size is given for some rows only: seen once, a few or many times, or a class if the clone is expanded.

j_gene: TRBJ2-1; d_gene: TRBD1; abundance: .; v_gene: TRBV25-1; len: 16; CDR3nt: TGTGCCAGCAGTCCGTCCGGGACAGGGGCTCGCAATGAGCAGTTCTTC; CDR3aa: CASSPSGTGARNEQFF
j_gene: TRBJ1-5; d_gene: .; abundance: .; v_gene: TRBV7-6; len: 15; CDR3nt: TGTGCCAGCAGCCGGGGATTAGGGCCAGTTCAGCCCCAGCATTTT; CDR3aa: CASSRGLGPVQPQHF
j_gene: TRBJ1-4; d_gene: TRBD1; abundance: .; v_gene: TRBV5-1; len: 16; CDR3nt: TGCGCCAGCAGCTTCACTGACAGGGGGCTGGGTGAAAAACTGTTTTTT; CDR3aa: CASSFTDRGLGEKLFF
j_gene: TRBJ1-2; d_gene: TRBD1; abundance: .; v_gene: TRBV13; len: 14; CDR3nt: TGTGCCAGCAGCCCTGGGACAGGGTTCAATGGCTACACCTTC; CDR3aa: CASSPGTGFNGYTF
j_gene: TRBJ2-3; d_gene: .; abundance: .; v_gene: TRBV10-3; len: 15; CDR3nt: TGTGCCATCAGGGAGGGGGGGGAAAGCACAGATACGCAGTATTTT; CDR3aa: CAIREGGESTDTQYF
j_gene: TRBJ1-5; d_gene: .; abundance: few; v_gene: TRBV7-9; len: 13; CDR3nt: TGTGCCAGCAGCACAGGGAGGGGACAGCCCCAGCATTTT; CDR3aa: CASSTGRGQPQHF
j_gene: TRBJ1-4; d_gene: .; abundance: .; v_gene: TRBV5-1; len: 15; CDR3nt: TGCGCCAGCAGACATACAGGGAGTTGGGATGAAAAACTGTTTTTT; CDR3aa: CASRHTGSWDEKLFF
j_gene: TRBJ2-3; d_gene: TRBD2; abundance: .; v_gene: TRBV29-1; len: 15; CDR3nt: TGCAGCGTTGGAGTAGCGGGGGGTAGCACAGATACGCAGTATTTT; CDR3aa: CSVGVAGGSTDTQYF
j_gene: TRBJ1-5; d_gene: .; abundance: .; v_gene: TRBV10-2; len: 14; CDR3nt: TGCGCCAGCAGACAGGCAAATAGCAATCAGCCCCAGCATTTT; CDR3aa: CASRQANSNQPQHF
j_gene: TRBJ1-2; d_gene: .; abundance: .; v_gene: TRBV11-2; len: 14; CDR3nt: TGTGCCAGCAGCTTAGACAGGGGCAGTAATGGCTACACCTTC; CDR3aa: CASSLDRGSNGYTF
j_gene: TRBJ2-7; d_gene: .; abundance: .; v_gene: TRBV6-5; len: 13; CDR3nt: TGTGCCAGCAGTTACGCCCCAGGCTACGAGCAGTACTTC; CDR3aa: CASSYAPGYEQYF
j_gene: TRBJ2-1; d_gene: TRBD1; abundance: few; v_gene: TRBV29-1; len: 12; CDR3nt: TGCAGCGTCGGGACAGGGGGCAATGAGCAGTTCTTC; CDR3aa: CSVGTGGNEQFF
j_gene: TRBJ2-6; d_gene: .; abundance: .; v_gene: TRBV6-6; len: 15; CDR3nt: TGTGCCAGCAGTTCAAGGGGGACTGGGGCCAACGTCCTGACTTTC; CDR3aa: CASSSRGTGANVLTF
j_gene: TRBJ1-2; d_gene: .; abundance: .; v_gene: TRBV5-4; len: 15; CDR3nt: TGTGCCAGCAGCCGTGATGGGGGGGCCTCCGGTGGCTACACCTTC; CDR3aa: CASSRDGGASGGYTF
j_gene: TRBJ1-1; d_gene: .; abundance: .; v_gene: TRBV28; len: 12; CDR3nt: TGTGCCAGCCAGGGAGGTTTTGCTGAAGCTTTCTTT; CDR3aa: CASQGGFAEAFF
j_gene: TRBJ2-7; d_gene: .; abundance: .; v_gene: TRBV18; len: 13; CDR3nt: TGTGCCAGCTCACCTCCCGGGGGGCTCGAGCAGTACTTC; CDR3aa: CASSPPGGLEQYF
j_gene: TRBJ1-5; d_gene: .; abundance: .; v_gene: TRBV5-6; len: 14; CDR3nt: TGTGCCAGCAGCTTGGCAGGGATTGGTCAGCCCCAGCATTTT; CDR3aa: CASSLAGIGQPQHF
j_gene: TRBJ2-2; d_gene: .; abundance: .; v_gene: TRBV11-2; len: 14; CDR3nt: TGTGCCAGCAGCTCCCGTGGGGCGGCCGGGGAGCTGTTTTTT; CDR3aa: CASSSRGAAGELFF
j_gene: TRBJ1-2; d_gene: .; abundance: .; v_gene: TRBV30; len: 17; CDR3nt: TGTGCCTGGAGTGCCCCCGTTGCGGGGGGAATAGGATATGGCTACACCTTC; CDR3aa: CAWSAPVAGGIGYGYTF
j_gene: TRBJ2-7; d_gene: .; abundance: once; v_gene: TRBV27; len: 15; CDR3nt: TGTGCCAGCAGTTTACTGCAGGGACAACCCTACGAGCAGTACTTC; CDR3aa: CASSLLQGQPYEQYF
j_gene: TRBJ1-2; d_gene: .; abundance: .; v_gene: TRBV10-3; len: 14; CDR3nt: TGTGCCATCAGTGAGACCCGGGAGGTCTATGGCTACACCTTC; CDR3aa: CAISETREVYGYTF
j_gene: TRBJ2-1; d_gene: TRBD2; abundance: .; v_gene: TRBV29-1; len: 17; CDR3nt: TGCAGCGTTGAAGGTTTCAGCGGGGGGGTCTCCTACAATGAGCAGTTCTTC; CDR3aa: CSVEGFSGGVSYNEQFF
j_gene: TRBJ2-5; d_gene: .; abundance: .; v_gene: TRBV11-3; len: 14; CDR3nt: TGTGCCAGCAGCTTAGGGGGGGGCATGGAGACCCAGTACTTC; CDR3aa: CASSLGGGMETQYF
j_gene: TRBJ2-7; d_gene: TRBD1; abundance: .; v_gene: TRBV9; len: 19; CDR3nt: TGTGCCAGCAGCAACACCGGGACAGGAACCGGGACAGGGTCCTACGAGCAGTACTTC; CDR3aa: CASSNTGTGTGTGSYEQYF
j_gene: TRBJ2-7; d_gene: .; abundance: few; v_gene: TRBV13; len: 16; CDR3nt: TGTGCCAGCAGCTCCGGCCCTGGGCAGGGCACCTACGAGCAGTACTTC; CDR3aa: CASSSGPGQGTYEQYF
j_gene: TRBJ1-2; d_gene: .; abundance: .; v_gene: TRBV2; len: 15; CDR3nt: TGTGCCAGCAGTGAAGCGGGGGGGTCGCCCTATGGCTACACCTTC; CDR3aa: CASSEAGGSPYGYTF
j_gene: TRBJ1-4; d_gene: TRBD1; abundance: .; v_gene: TRBV6-4; len: 15; CDR3nt: TGTGCCAGCGCCAGACAGGGCCCAACTAATGAAAAACTGTTTTTT; CDR3aa: CASARQGPTNEKLFF
j_gene: TRBJ2-3; d_gene: .; abundance: .; v_gene: TRBV11-1; len: 16; CDR3nt: TGTGCCAGCAGCTCGATGACGGGGACAATGGTCCATACGCAGTATTTT; CDR3aa: CASSSMTGTMVHTQYF
j_gene: TRBJ2-5; d_gene: TRBD2; abundance: .; v_gene: TRBV30; len: 14; CDR3nt: TGTGCCTGGGGGACTAGCGGGGGGCCAGAGACCCAGTACTTC; CDR3aa: CAWGTSGGPETQYF
j_gene: TRBJ1-5; d_gene: .; abundance: .; v_gene: TRBV7-8; len: 15; CDR3nt: TGTGCCAGCAGCTTAGAGTGGGCCCTGAATCAGCCCCAGCATTTT; CDR3aa: CASSLEWALNQPQHF
j_gene: TRBJ2-3; d_gene: TRBD1; abundance: .; v_gene: TRBV2; len: 15; CDR3nt: TGTGCCAGCAAAGGGACAGGGGCTCGCACAGATACGCAGTATTTT; CDR3aa: CASKGTGARTDTQYF
j_gene: TRBJ2-4; d_gene: TRBD2; abundance: .; v_gene: TRBV6-5; len: 15; CDR3nt: TGTGCCAGCAGCACAGGACTAGCGAGAGGAAACATTCAGTACTTC; CDR3aa: CASSTGLARGNIQYF
j_gene: TRBJ2-6; d_gene: .; abundance: .; v_gene: TRBV5-1; len: 14; CDR3nt: TGCGCCAGCAGCCCAGGGGCTGGGGCCAACGTCCTGACTTTC; CDR3aa: CASSPGAGANVLTF
j_gene: TRBJ1-2; d_gene: TRBD1; abundance: .; v_gene: TRBV19; len: 13; CDR3nt: TGTGCCAGTAGCAGGGACAGGGTAAATGGCTACACCTTC; CDR3aa: CASSRDRVNGYTF
j_gene: TRBJ1-4; d_gene: TRBD1; abundance: once; v_gene: TRBV19; len: 15; CDR3nt: TGTGCCAGTGCCGACAGGGCTGCAACTAATGAAAAACTGTTTTTT; CDR3aa: CASADRAATNEKLFF
j_gene: TRBJ1-2; d_gene: .; abundance: few; v_gene: TRBV30; len: 12; CDR3nt: TGTGCCTGGACAGTAAGGGGCTATGGCTACACCTTC; CDR3aa: CAWTVRGYGYTF
j_gene: TRBJ2-5; d_gene: .; abundance: .; v_gene: TRBV27; len: 15; CDR3nt: TGTGCCAGCAGTCCCAAACAGGGACGCCAAGAGACCCAGTACTTC; CDR3aa: CASSPKQGRQETQYF
j_gene: TRBJ2-1; d_gene: .; abundance: .; v_gene: TRBV5-6; len: 13; CDR3nt: TGTGCCAGCAGCTTGTCTGTATACAATGAGCAGTTCTTC; CDR3aa: CASSLSVYNEQFF
j_gene: TRBJ2-1; d_gene: .; abundance: .; v_gene: TRBV27; len: 15; CDR3nt: TGTGCCAGCAGCGAAAGGGGGTGGGCCGACAATGAGCAGTTCTTC; CDR3aa: CASSERGWADNEQFF
j_gene: TRBJ1-1; d_gene: .; abundance: .; v_gene: TRBV29-1; len: 13; CDR3nt: TGCAGCGTTGTGGGGGGGAGGTACACTGAAGCTTTCTTT; CDR3aa: CSVVGGRYTEAFF
j_gene: TRBJ1-1; d_gene: TRBD1; abundance: .; v_gene: TRBV5-6; len: 15; CDR3nt: TGTGCCAGCAGCTTGACAGGGGTTGACAACACTGAAGCTTTCTTT; CDR3aa: CASSLTGVDNTEAFF
j_gene: TRBJ2-7; d_gene: TRBD1; abundance: .; v_gene: TRBV19; len: 15; CDR3nt: TGTGCCAGTAGTAGAACCGGGACAGGGGCCTACGAGCAGTACTTC; CDR3aa: CASSRTGTGAYEQYF
j_gene: TRBJ1-1; d_gene: TRBD1; abundance: .; v_gene: TRBV4-1; len: 15; CDR3nt: TGCGCCAGCAGCCACGTTGACAGGGATGTTCTTGAAGCTTTCTTT; CDR3aa: CASSHVDRDVLEAFF
j_gene: TRBJ1-2; d_gene: .; abundance: .; v_gene: TRBV27; len: 12; CDR3nt: TGTGCCAGCGGTCGCGCTGGCTATGGCTACACCTTC; CDR3aa: CASGRAGYGYTF
j_gene: TRBJ2-7; d_gene: TRBD1; abundance: .; v_gene: TRBV5-8; len: 15; CDR3nt: TGTGCCAGCAGCTTCGAGGACAGGGGCACCTACGAGCAGTACTTC; CDR3aa: CASSFEDRGTYEQYF
j_gene: TRBJ2-3; d_gene: .; abundance: .; v_gene: TRBV9; len: 15; CDR3nt: TGTGCCAGCAGCAGCGTTGACAGGAGCACAGATACGCAGTATTTT; CDR3aa: CASSSVDRSTDTQYF
j_gene: TRBJ1-2; d_gene: TRBD1; abundance: once; v_gene: TRBV15; len: 15; CDR3nt: TGTGCCACCAGCAGAGGCAGGGGGCAATCTTATGGCTACACCTTC; CDR3aa: CATSRGRGQSYGYTF
j_gene: TRBJ1-5; d_gene: TRBD1; abundance: once; v_gene: TRBV4-1; len: 14; CDR3nt: TGCGCCAGCAGCCAGGACAGGACGTATCAGCCCCAGCATTTT; CDR3aa: CASSQDRTYQPQHF
j_gene: TRBJ2-7; d_gene: TRBD2; abundance: .; v_gene: TRBV6-1; len: 15; CDR3nt: TGTGCCAGCACTCCCGGGACTAAAAGTTCCTACGAGCAGTACTTC; CDR3aa: CASTPGTKSSYEQYF
j_gene: TRBJ2-3; d_gene: TRBD1; abundance: .; v_gene: TRBV4-1; len: 13; CDR3nt: TGCGCCAGCGGGACAGGGGGCACAGATACGCAGTATTTT; CDR3aa: CASGTGGTDTQYF
j_gene: TRBJ1-3; d_gene: .; abundance: .; v_gene: TRBV5-5; len: 14; CDR3nt: TGTGCCAGCAGCTCTCCAGACTCTGGAAACACCATATATTTT; CDR3aa: CASSSPDSGNTIYF
j_gene: TRBJ2-7; d_gene: .; abundance: few; v_gene: TRBV19; len: 13; CDR3nt: TGTGCCAGTAGTATGGGGGCCGCCTACGAGCAGTACTTC; CDR3aa: CASSMGAAYEQYF
j_gene: TRBJ2-3; d_gene: TRBD2; abundance: .; v_gene: TRBV5-5; len: 15; CDR3nt: TGTGCCAGCAGCCCGACTAGCACTAGCACAGATACGCAGTATTTT; CDR3aa: CASSPTSTSTDTQYF
j_gene: TRBJ2-3; d_gene: .; abundance: .; v_gene: TRBV18; len: 15; CDR3nt: TGTGCCAGCTCACGACAGGTCGTTGGCACAGATACGCAGTATTTT; CDR3aa: CASSRQVVGTDTQYF